This T cell receptor beta chain was identified in a study of CD8+ T cells in alopecia areata. Notes on the study in general: Researchers say the link of baseline CD8+ expansion to response remains uncertain, with one nonresponder.

In regard to this clone: Its antigen remains unknown.

Sample treatment: oral pan-JAK inhibitor, 5-10 mg twice daily. Individuals with alopecia areata gave both lesional scalp punch biopsies and peripheral blood for collection. After isolation, RNA underwent reverse transcription to generate cDNA as the sequencing template. The protocol was immunoSEQ multiplex PCR, while the TCRdb copy is restricted to in-frame clones and leaves out a portion. Among a few hundred thousand clones, under 75% were seen once, and the ten largest hold around 1.5%. The sample consisted of CD4+ T cells sorted from blood, taken at week 4, from a patient treated with tofacitinib. The sequence derives from a human donor with alopecia areata.

The CDR3 is CAWSIWLGAPRTEAFF. CDR3 bases: TGTGCCTGGAGTATCTGGTTAGGGGCTCCGAGGACTGAAGCTTTCTTT. This rearrangement joins TRBV30 to TRBJ1-1; possibly TRBD1 for D (5 bases). Germline V gene lookup returns CDR1 GTSNPN and CDR2 SVGIG (reference sequence). The CDR3 spans 16 residues. V lost 2 bases and J 5 bases, leaving 21 bases between the germline ends.